Below are 10 T cell receptor beta chains sequenced from a single sample in a study of CD8+CD57+ T cells in acquired aplastic anemia (dated by TCRdb to the late 2010s). Sequenced on an Illumina HiSeq 2000. Genomic DNA was used as template for profiling of TCR beta VDJ combinations and CDR3 sequences. TCRdb redid the processing of the public reads, applying fastp at Q25 and MiXCR, and retained in-frame beta chains. Identical CDR3 proteins give one entry, which carries the most common genes and DNA. This sample is represented by about 95,000 distinct CDR3 sequences; 55% to 80% of them were singletons. 60% to 80% of the sample comes from the top ten. Flow cytometry had shown CD8+CD57+ cell expansion in the patients selected for sequencing. The material sequenced was sorted CD4+, CD8+, or CD8+CD57+ T cells (not recorded which) from PBMCs. These receptors originate from a human donor with aplastic anemia.

This chain connects TRBV2 to TRBJ1-5, with a tentative D call TRBD1 (5 bases). V was shortened by 4 bases and J by 6 bases, with 16 bases between the two germline ends. The CDR3 contains 15 residues. The germline V gene has CDR1 SNHLY and CDR2 FYNNEI. CDR3 sequence reads: CASSVRTSGGQPQHF. In DNA, the CDR3 is TGTGCCAGCAGTGTACGGACGTCGGGGGGTCAGCCCCAGCATTTT.

V gene TRBV10-3 combines with J gene TRBJ2-2; 9 positions agree with TRBD2. V shed 10 bases, J shed 3 bases, and the junction held 12 bases outside the gene matches. The length of the CDR3 is 16 residues. Germline CDR1 is ENHRY and CDR2 is SYGVKD. In nucleotides, the CDR3 is TGTGCCACTACCACATCTAGCGGGGCCCACACCGGGGAGCTGTTTTTT. This codes for CATTTSSGAHTGELFF.

This clonotype was observed a handful of times. V and J are TRBV20-1 and TRBJ2-7; D gene uncertain. This CDR3 has 13 amino acids. The germline V and J ends were trimmed by 1 base and 5 bases, with 12 bases remaining between them. The V gene's germline CDR1 is DFQATT and CDR2 SNEGSKA (reference sequence). CDR3 sequence (DNA): TGCAGTGCTAGAGCCGCCCTCTATAACGAGCAGTACTTC. Translated, it gives CSARAALYNEQYF.

The V call is TRBV7-2, the J call TRBJ2-1, with 8 bases identical to TRBD2. V lost 3 bases and J lost 10; bases outside the gene matches: 2. The CDR3 consists of 12 residues. Germline CDR1 is SGHTA and CDR2 is FQGNSA. The CDR3 reads CASSFGTREQFF. The CDR3 region has the DNA TGTGCCAGCAGCTTCGGGACTAGAGAGCAGTTCTTC.

The chain recombines TRBV29-1 with TRBJ1-2; D may be TRBD1 (6 bases). Germline assignment: CDR1 SQVTM and CDR2 ANQGSEA. CDR3 length equals 12 residues. V dropped 4 bases and J dropped 6 bases, with 12 bases sitting between them. CDR3 bases: TGCAGCGTTGCGGAACAGGGAAATGGCTACACCTTC. It specifies CSVAEQGNGYTF.

The rearrangement joins TRBV24-1 to TRBJ1-2, with D perhaps matching TRBD1 (6 bases). V lost 4 bases and J lost 4, with 18 bases in between. Germline V gives CDR1 KGHDR, CDR2 SFDVKD. The CDR3 spans 16 residues. In DNA, the CDR3 is TGTGCCACCAGTGACCCATCCCAGGGGTATCTCTATGGCTACACCTTC. This encodes CATSDPSQGYLYGYTF.

A remark on this clonotype: The junction does not match germline at one end; this may be a read error. This chain links TRBV5-3 with TRBJ1-1, with unresolved D. TRBV5-3 falls under the ORF class, with uncertain function. The CDR3 runs 13 residues. This CDR3 reads CASSLATDGEAFF. The CDR3 bases are TGTGCCAGCAGCTTGGCCACTGACGGCGAAGCTTTCTTT.

This clonotype was found once. The V call is TRBV7-3, the J call TRBJ2-3, with 11 bases identical to TRBD2. Germline V gene sequence: CDR1 SGHTA, CDR2 FQGTGA. This CDR3 comprises 15 residues. V shed 5 bases, J shed 4 bases, and the junction held 5 bases outside the gene matches. The CDR3 region has the DNA TGTGCCAGCAGCGAAACTAGCGGGGGAGCAGATACGCAGTATTTT. It specifies CASSETSGGADTQYF. The full variable domain, rest sourced from reference TRBV7-3 and TRBJ2-3, is GAGVSQTPSNKVTEKGKYVELRCDPISGHTALYWYRQSLGQGPEFLIYFQGTGAADDSGLPNDRFFAVRPEGSVSTLKIQRTERGDSAVYLCASSETSGGADTQYFGPGTRLTVL.

The chain has TRBV25-1 and TRBJ1-3; TRBD1 might be the D (6 bases). CDR3 length: 15 residues. Germline CDR1 reads MGHDK; CDR2 reads SYGVNS. Trimming cost V 2 bases and J 4 bases, with 12 bases left between them. The DNA of the CDR3 is TGTGCCAGCAGTGAACGGGGGGCGCAAGGAAACACCATATATTTT. This translates into CASSERGAQGNTIYF.

The chain uses TRBV4-2 and TRBJ2-7; D gene uncertain. The CDR3 contains 14 residues. V was trimmed by 2 bases and J by 4 bases, leaving 12 bases between them. Looked up from germline, CDR1 is LGHNA and CDR2 is YNFKEQ. As DNA, the CDR3 is TGTGCCAGCAGCCAACAAAATGGAGAATACGAGCAGTACTTC. Translated, it gives CASSQQNGEYEQYF.